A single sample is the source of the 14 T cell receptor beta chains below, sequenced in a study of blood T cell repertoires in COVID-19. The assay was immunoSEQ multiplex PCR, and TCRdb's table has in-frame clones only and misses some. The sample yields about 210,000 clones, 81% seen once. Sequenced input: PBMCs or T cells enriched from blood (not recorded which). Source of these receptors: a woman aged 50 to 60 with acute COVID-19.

CDR3 residues: CASSLGQVPNEKLFF. The CDR3 DNA reads as TGTGCCAGTAGTCTTGGACAGGTGCCTAATGAAAAACTGTTTTTT. The V gene is TRBV19, the J gene TRBJ1-4, with 7 bases matching TRBD1. V lost 5 bases, J lost 3 bases, and 6 bases stayed unmatched. Germline values: CDR1 LNHDA, CDR2 SQIVND (reference sequence). The CDR3 sequence is 15 residues long.

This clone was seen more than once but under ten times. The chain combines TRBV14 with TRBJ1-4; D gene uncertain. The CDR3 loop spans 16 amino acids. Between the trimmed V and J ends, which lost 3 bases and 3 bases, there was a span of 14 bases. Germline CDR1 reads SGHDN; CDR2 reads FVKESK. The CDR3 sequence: CASSHGVRASNEKLFF. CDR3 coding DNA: TGTGCCAGCAGCCACGGGGTCCGGGCTTCTAATGAAAAACTGTTTTTT.

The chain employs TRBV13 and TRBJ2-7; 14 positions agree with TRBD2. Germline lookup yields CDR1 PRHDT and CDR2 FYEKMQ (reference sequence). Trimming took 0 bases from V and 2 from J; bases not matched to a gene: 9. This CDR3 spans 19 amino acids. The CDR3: CASSLGGTSGSRRAYEQYF. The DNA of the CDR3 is TGTGCCAGCAGCTTAGGCGGGACTAGCGGGAGTAGGCGGGCCTACGAGCAGTACTTC.

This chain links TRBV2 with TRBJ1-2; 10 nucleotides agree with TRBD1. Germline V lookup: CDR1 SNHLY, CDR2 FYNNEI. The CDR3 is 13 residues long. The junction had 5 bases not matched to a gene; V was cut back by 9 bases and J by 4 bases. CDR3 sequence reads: CARPGQGTYGYTF. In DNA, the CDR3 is TGTGCCAGGCCGGGACAGGGGACCTATGGCTACACCTTC.

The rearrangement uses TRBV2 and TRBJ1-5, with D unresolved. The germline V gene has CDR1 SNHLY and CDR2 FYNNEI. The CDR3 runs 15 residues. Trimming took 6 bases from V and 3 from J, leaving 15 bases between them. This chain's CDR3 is CASSYSDWPNQPQHF. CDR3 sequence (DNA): TGTGCCAGCAGCTACTCCGACTGGCCCAATCAGCCCCAGCATTTT.

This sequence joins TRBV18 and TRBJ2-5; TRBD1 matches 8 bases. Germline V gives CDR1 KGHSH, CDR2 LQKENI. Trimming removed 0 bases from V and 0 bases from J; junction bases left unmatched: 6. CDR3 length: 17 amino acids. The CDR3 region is CASSPPQGASYQETQYF. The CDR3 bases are TGTGCCAGCTCACCACCGCAGGGGGCGTCGTACCAAGAGACCCAGTACTTC. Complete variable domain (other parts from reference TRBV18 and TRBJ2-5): NAGVMQNPRHLVRRRGQEARLRCSPMKGHSHVYWYRQLPEEGLKFMVYLQKENIIDESGMPKERFSAEFPKEGPSILRIQQVVRGDSAAYFCASSPPQGASYQETQYFGPGTRLLVL.

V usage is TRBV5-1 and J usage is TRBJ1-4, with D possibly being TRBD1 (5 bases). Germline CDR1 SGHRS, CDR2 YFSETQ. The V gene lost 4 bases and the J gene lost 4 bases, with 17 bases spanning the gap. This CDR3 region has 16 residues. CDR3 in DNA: TGCGCCAGCAGCCCCCAACCGGGGGGGGATAATGAAAAACTGTTTTTT. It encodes CASSPQPGGDNEKLFF.

CDR3 bases: TGCGCCAGCGGATTGGGCGGGGATACGCAGTATTTT. Translating gives CASGLGGDTQYF. The chain couples TRBV5-1 to TRBJ2-3; weak D call: TRBD2 (5 bases). The CDR3 is 12 residues long. CDR1 is SGHRS and CDR2 is YFSETQ in the germline V gene. The ends were cut back, 7 bases at V and 6 bases at J, with 12 bases in the middle.

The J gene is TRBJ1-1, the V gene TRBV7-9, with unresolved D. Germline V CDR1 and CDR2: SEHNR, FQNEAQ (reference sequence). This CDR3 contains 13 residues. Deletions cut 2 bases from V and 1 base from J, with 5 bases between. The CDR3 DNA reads TGTGCCAGCAGCTTAATCTCGAACACTGAAGCTTTCTTT. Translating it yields CASSLISNTEAFF.

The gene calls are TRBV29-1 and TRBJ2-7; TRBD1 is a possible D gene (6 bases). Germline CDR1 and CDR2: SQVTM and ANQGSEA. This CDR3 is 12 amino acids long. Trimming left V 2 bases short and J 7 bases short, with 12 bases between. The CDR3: CSVEIRGWEQYF. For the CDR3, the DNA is TGCAGCGTTGAAATCAGGGGTTGGGAGCAGTACTTC.

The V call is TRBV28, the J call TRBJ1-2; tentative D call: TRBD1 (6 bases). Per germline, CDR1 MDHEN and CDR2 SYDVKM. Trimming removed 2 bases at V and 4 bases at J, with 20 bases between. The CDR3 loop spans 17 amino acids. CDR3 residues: CASSLGVGTGKIYGYTF. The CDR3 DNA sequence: TGTGCCAGCAGTTTAGGTGTAGGAACAGGGAAAATCTATGGCTACACCTTC.

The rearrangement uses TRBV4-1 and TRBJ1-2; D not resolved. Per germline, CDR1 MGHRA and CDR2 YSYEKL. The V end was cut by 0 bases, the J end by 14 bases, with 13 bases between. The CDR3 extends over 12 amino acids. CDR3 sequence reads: CASSQDLRGFTF. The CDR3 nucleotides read TGCGCCAGCAGCCAAGATCTGCGGGGATTTACCTTC.

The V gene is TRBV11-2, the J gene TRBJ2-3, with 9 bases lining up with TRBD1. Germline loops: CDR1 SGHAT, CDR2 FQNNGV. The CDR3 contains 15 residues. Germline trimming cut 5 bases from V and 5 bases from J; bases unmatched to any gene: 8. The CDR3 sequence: CASSRDRAWVDTQYF. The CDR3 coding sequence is TGTGCCAGCAGCCGGGACAGGGCTTGGGTAGATACGCAGTATTTT. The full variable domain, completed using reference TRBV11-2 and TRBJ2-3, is EAGVAQSPRYKIIEKRQSVAFWCNPISGHATLYWYQQILGQGPKLLIQFQNNGVVDDSQLPKDRFSAERLKGVDSTLKIQPAKLEDSAVYLCASSRDRAWVDTQYFGPGTRLTVL.

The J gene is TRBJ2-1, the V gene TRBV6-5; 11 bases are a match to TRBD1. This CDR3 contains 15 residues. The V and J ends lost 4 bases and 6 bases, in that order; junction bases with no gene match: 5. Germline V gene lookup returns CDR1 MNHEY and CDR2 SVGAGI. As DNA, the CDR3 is TGTGCCAGCAGTTTCCGGGACAGGGGGTTCAATGAGCAGTTCTTC. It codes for CASSFRDRGFNEQFF.